A single sample gave rise to the 20 T cell receptor beta chains below, sequenced in a study of T-cell memory formation after mild COVID-19. TCRdb reprocessed the 5' RACE reads with MiXCR, giving one entry per CDR3 protein. The sample lists about 270,000 distinct CDR3 sequences, roughly 18% occurring once. Sequences were obtained from PBMCs or a T cell subset sorted from them (not recorded which). These receptors were taken from a man between 18 and 35 years old who had mild COVID-19 (a few samples of this study predate the infection). Cell type and time point are not known.

This clonotype occurred many times. The genes are TRBV5-1 and TRBJ2-5; possibly TRBD1 for D (6 bases). V was clipped by 4 bases and J by 5 bases, with 12 bases between them. CDR1 SGHRS and CDR2 YFSETQ come from the germline V gene. The CDR3 has 13 amino acids. The CDR3 protein is CASSEQGRETQYF. Here the CDR3 DNA reads TGCGCCAGCAGCGAACAGGGCCGGGAGACCCAGTACTTC.

This clonotype was detected a few times. This chain links TRBV11-2 with TRBJ2-3; possibly TRBD1 for D (5 bases). Germline V CDR1 and CDR2: SGHAT, FQNNGV. V lost 0 bases, J lost 8 bases, and 6 bases lay in between. The CDR3 runs 12 residues. CDR3: CASSLDQGTQYF. CDR3 bases: TGTGCCAGCAGCTTAGATCAGGGTACGCAGTATTTT.

The rearrangement joins TRBV6-5 to TRBJ2-5; D may be TRBD2 (5 bases). The CDR3 totals 15 residues. V was cut by 0 bases and J by 6 bases, with 14 bases left in between. Germline CDR1 MNHEY, CDR2 SVGAGI. In DNA form, the CDR3 reads TGTGCCAGCAGTTACTCGACTTCAAACGGGAAGACCCAGTACTTC. It specifies CASSYSTSNGKTQYF.

This clonotype was detected ten times or more. CDR3: CSALPGGTALSEQFF. Written as DNA, the CDR3 is TGCAGTGCTCTTCCCGGGGGGACCGCTCTCTCTGAGCAGTTCTTC. J is TRBJ2-1 and V is TRBV20-1; 7 bases agree with TRBD2. Germline lookup yields CDR1 DFQATT and CDR2 SNEGSKA (reference sequence). The CDR3 contains 15 residues. After removal of 5 bases from V and 9 bases from J, the junction contained 16 bases not matched to a gene.

The sample holds a few counts of this clonotype. V and J are TRBV4-2 and TRBJ1-4, with a weak D call TRBD1 (6 bases). V was clipped by 1 base and J by 4 bases, with 16 bases between them. This CDR3 has 17 residues. The V gene's germline CDR1 is LGHNA and CDR2 YNFKEQ. The DNA for the CDR3 is TGTGCCAGCAGCCAAGGAACTAGGGGGGGATATAATGAAAAACTGTTTTTT. Protein sequence: CASSQGTRGGYNEKLFF.

A few counts support this clonotype. The chain links TRBV29-1 to TRBJ1-1; no clear D. The CDR3 consists of 13 residues. V lost 5 bases and J 1 base, leaving 11 bases between the germline ends. Germline V lookup: CDR1 SQVTM, CDR2 ANQGSEA. DNA of the CDR3: TGCAGCGTTCTAACAAGGGAGAACACTGAAGCTTTCTTT. As protein: CSVLTRENTEAFF.

The chain carries TRBV7-6 and TRBJ2-1, with 8 bases lining up with TRBD1. The CDR3 totals 15 residues. Losses at the gene ends were 1 base for V and 6 bases for J; bases not matched to a gene: 5. The germline V gene has CDR1 SGHVS and CDR2 FNYEAQ. The CDR3 protein is CASSLVQGASNEQFF. The CDR3 nucleotides are TGTGCCAGCAGCTTAGTGCAGGGGGCTAGCAATGAGCAGTTCTTC.

The rearrangement joins TRBV4-2 to TRBJ2-3; D is tentatively TRBD1 or TRBD2 (5 bases each). Germline lookup yields CDR1 LGHNA and CDR2 YNFKEQ. Between the trimmed V and J ends, which lost 0 bases and 3 bases, there was a span of 19 bases. This CDR3 region has 18 residues. The CDR3 DNA is TGTGCCAGCAGCCAAGAGCTAACATACGGGGCCCCAACAGATACGCAGTATTTT. Its translation is CASSQELTYGAPTDTQYF.

This rearrangement joins TRBV20-1 to TRBJ2-3, with 7 bases fitting TRBD2. CDR1 and CDR2 from the germline V gene are DFQATT and SNEGSKA (reference sequence). V lost 3 bases, J lost 5 bases, and 5 bases stayed unmatched. This CDR3 comprises 13 residues. In DNA, the CDR3 is TGCAGTGCTAGTGGGCGGGGGTTAGATACGCAGTATTTT. The encoded protein is CSASGRGLDTQYF.

This clonotype has a handful of counts. This chain uses TRBV11-2 with TRBJ2-7; 9 nucleotides line up with TRBD1. This CDR3 has 15 residues. V dropped 4 bases and J dropped 2; count of bases not matched to a gene: 6. Germline CDR1 is SGHAT and CDR2 is FQNNGV. The CDR3 region has the DNA TGTGCCAGCAGCTGGACCGGGACAGGGCCCTACGAGCAGTACTTC. Amino acids: CASSWTGTGPYEQYF.

This rearrangement joins TRBV2 to TRBJ1-4; TRBD1 might be the D (6 bases). There are 15 residues in the CDR3. The V gene's germline CDR1 is SNHLY and CDR2 FYNNEI. The germline V and J ends were trimmed by 4 bases and 2 bases, with 11 bases remaining between them. CDR3 region: CASSGGAATNEKLFF. The CDR3 nucleotides read TGTGCCAGCAGTGGGGGGGCCGCCACTAATGAAAAACTGTTTTTT.

The genes are TRBV4-1 and TRBJ2-5, with 8 bases identical to TRBD2. Germline trimming cut 4 bases from V and 5 bases from J; bases unmatched to any gene: 18. Germline CDR1 is MGHRA and CDR2 is YSYEKL. The CDR3 is 18 amino acids. The chain's CDR3 is CASSRATFSGAPGETQYF. Here the CDR3 DNA reads TGCGCCAGCAGCCGGGCGACCTTTAGCGGGGCTCCGGGGGAGACCCAGTACTTC.

The genes are TRBV29-1 and TRBJ1-1; weak D call: TRBD1 (5 bases). The CDR3 contains 11 residues. CDR1 and CDR2 (germline): SQVTM, ANQGSEA. V was trimmed by 7 bases and J by 4 bases, leaving 10 bases between them. In DNA, the CDR3 is TGCAGCGGAGGGGAAGGCACTGAAGCTTTCTTT. This translates into CSGGEGTEAFF.

Many counts were recorded for this clonotype. The chain carries TRBV7-6 and TRBJ2-5; the match to TRBD2 covers 14 bases. Germline V CDR1 and CDR2: SGHVS, FNYEAQ. The V and J ends lost 4 bases and 6 bases, in that order; junction bases with no gene match: 10. This CDR3 has 17 amino acids. The CDR3 DNA follows: TGTGCCAGCAGCTCAAGCCCGACTAGCGGGGGGGCCAAGACCCAGTACTTC. As protein: CASSSSPTSGGAKTQYF. Together with reference TRBV7-6 and TRBJ2-5, the CDR3 gives the full variable domain: GAGVSQSPRYKVTKRGQDVALRCDPISGHVSLYWYRQALGQGPEFLTYFNYEAQQDKSGLPNDRFSAERPEGSISTLTIQRTEQRDSAMYRCASSSSPTSGGAKTQYFGPGTRLLVL.

This clonotype showed up many times. J is TRBJ2-1 and V is TRBV7-2; tentatively, D is TRBD1 (6 bases). The CDR3 extends over 13 amino acids. The V gene lost 5 bases and the J gene lost 4 bases, with 9 bases spanning the gap. Germline lookup yields CDR1 SGHTA and CDR2 FQGNSA. In DNA, the CDR3 is TGTGCCAGCAGCCCGGACAGTTACAATGAGCAGTTCTTC. It translates to CASSPDSYNEQFF.

Here the CDR3 DNA reads TGTGCCAGCAGTTACGACAGAGATTCACCCCTCCACTTT. Translation gives CASSYDRDSPLHF. This chain joins TRBV6-5 and TRBJ1-6; possibly TRBD1 for D (5 bases). The germline gives CDR1 MNHEY, CDR2 SVGAGI. The CDR3 has 13 amino acids. The germline V and J ends were trimmed by 2 bases and 8 bases, with 7 bases remaining between them.

This clonotype was detected a few times. This sequence joins TRBV28 and TRBJ2-7, with unresolved D. The V gene's germline CDR1 is MDHEN and CDR2 SYDVKM. The length of the CDR3 is 12 residues. V was pared by 5 bases and J by 7 bases, with 12 bases between. The CDR3 DNA is TGTGCCAGCAGTCCCGAGGCCAGAGAGCAGTACTTC. Translating it yields CASSPEAREQYF. Supplemented by reference TRBV28 and TRBJ2-7, the full variable domain reads DVKVTQSSRYLVKRTGEKVFLECVQDMDHENMFWYRQDPGLGLRLIYFSYDVKMKEKGDIPEGYSVSREKKERFSLILESASTNQTSMYLCASSPEAREQYFGPGTRLTVT.

The CDR3 sequence: CASSLGRQPYGYTF. CDR3 sequence (DNA): TGTGCCAGCAGCTTAGGCCGGCAGCCCTATGGCTACACCTTC. The chain recombines TRBV13 with TRBJ1-2; D is uncertain. From germline, CDR1 is PRHDT and CDR2 FYEKMQ (reference sequence). The CDR3 totals 14 residues. Trimming pared 0 bases from V and 4 bases from J, leaving 9 bases between.

V usage is TRBV7-8 and J usage is TRBJ2-4, with a possible D match to TRBD2 (5 bases). From germline, CDR1 is SGHVS and CDR2 FQNEAQ. The CDR3 extends over 14 amino acids. Trimming left V 5 bases short and J 2 bases short, with 10 bases between. As DNA, the CDR3 is TGTGCCAGCAGCGCCGGGGAGACCAAAAACATTCAGTACTTC. Its translation: CASSAGETKNIQYF.

At least ten counts were recorded for this clonotype. This chain connects TRBV6-2 or TRBV6-3 to TRBJ2-1, with D tentatively TRBD2 (5 bases). CDR1 and CDR2 from the germline V gene are MNHEY and SVGEGT. The V and J ends lost 3 bases and 10 bases respectively, with 10 bases between them. The CDR3 totals 12 residues. The CDR3 spells CASSYRGREQFF. CDR3 sequence (DNA): TGTGCCAGCAGTTATCGGGGTCGGGAGCAGTTCTTC.